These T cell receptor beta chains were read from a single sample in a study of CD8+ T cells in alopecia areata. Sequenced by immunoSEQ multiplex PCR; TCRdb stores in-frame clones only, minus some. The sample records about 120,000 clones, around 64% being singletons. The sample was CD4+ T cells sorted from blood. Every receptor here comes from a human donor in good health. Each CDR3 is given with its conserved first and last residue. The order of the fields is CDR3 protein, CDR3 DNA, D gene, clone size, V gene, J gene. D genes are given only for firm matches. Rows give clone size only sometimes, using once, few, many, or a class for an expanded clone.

CDR3: CSVILSYEQYF
DNA: TGCAGCGTTATACTTTCCTACGAGCAGTACTTC
D: -
size: -
V: TRBV29-1
J: TRBJ2-7

CDR3: CSVGSTGKGQPQHF
DNA: TGCAGCGTTGGATCGACAGGGAAGGGTCAGCCCCAGCATTTT
D: TRBD1
size: few
V: TRBV29-1
J: TRBJ1-5

CDR3: CSVAGLSGYNEQFF
DNA: TGCAGCGTCGCCGGCCTTTCGGGCTACAATGAGCAGTTCTTC
D: -
size: few
V: TRBV29-1
J: TRBJ2-1

CDR3: CAWKGDTYSNQPQHF
DNA: TGTGCCTGGAAAGGGGACACCTATAGCAATCAGCCCCAGCATTTT
D: -
size: -
V: TRBV30
J: TRBJ1-5

CDR3: CASSASSDAPLHF
DNA: TGTGCCAGCAGTGCCTCTTCGGATGCACCCCTCCACTTT
D: -
size: -
V: TRBV25-1
J: TRBJ1-6

CDR3: CASSLEAGGNQPQHF
DNA: TGCGCCAGCAGCTTGGAGGCGGGGGGCAATCAGCCCCAGCATTTT
D: -
size: few
V: TRBV5-1
J: TRBJ1-5

CDR3: CASTTGGAGSYEQYF
DNA: TGTGCCAGCACCACAGGGGGCGCGGGCTCCTACGAGCAGTACTTC
D: TRBD1
size: -
V: TRBV2
J: TRBJ2-7

CDR3: CSARGPNTDTQYF
DNA: TGCAGCGCGAGGGGACCGAACACAGATACGCAGTATTTT
D: -
size: -
V: TRBV29-1
J: TRBJ2-3

CDR3: CASSFPGSGNIQYF
DNA: TGTGCCAGCAGCTTCCCAGGGTCCGGAAACATTCAGTACTTC
D: -
size: -
V: TRBV7-2
J: TRBJ2-4

CDR3: CASSRDYLTTDTQYF
DNA: TGTGCCAGCAGCCGGGACTACCTCACGACGGATACGCAGTATTTT
D: TRBD2
size: -
V: TRBV7-2
J: TRBJ2-3

CDR3: CASSGNNGTTQETQYF
DNA: TGTGCCAGCAGCGGAAACAACGGGACTACCCAAGAGACCCAGTACTTC
D: TRBD2
size: -
V: TRBV14
J: TRBJ2-5

CDR3: CASSYTVTGKQFF
DNA: TGTGCCAGCAGCTATACCGTGACAGGTAAGCAGTTCTTC
D: -
size: -
V: TRBV7-2
J: TRBJ2-1

CDR3: CASSETGLRPQHF
DNA: TGTGCCAGCAGTGAGACAGGTTTAAGGCCCCAGCATTTT
D: -
size: -
V: TRBV6-5
J: TRBJ1-5

CDR3: CASSLLRLEQYF
DNA: TGTGCCAGCAGCCTCCTAAGGCTCGAGCAGTACTTC
D: -
size: few
V: TRBV7-9
J: TRBJ2-7

CDR3: CAWDGGRTEAFF
DNA: TGTGCCTGGGACGGGGGGAGGACTGAAGCTTTCTTT
D: -
size: -
V: TRBV30
J: TRBJ1-1

CDR3: CSVGGWTGRVNTEAFF
DNA: TGCAGCGTTGGGGGCTGGACAGGGAGGGTGAACACTGAAGCTTTCTTT
D: TRBD1
size: once
V: TRBV29-1
J: TRBJ1-1

CDR3: CASSQSLRAAETQYF
DNA: TGTGCCAGCAGCCAATCGCTTAGGGCGGCGGAGACCCAGTACTTC
D: -
size: -
V: TRBV4-2
J: TRBJ2-5

CDR3: CASSLNLGDTEAFF
DNA: TGTGCCAGCAGCTTGAATCTGGGGGACACTGAAGCTTTCTTT
D: -
size: -
V: TRBV5-4
J: TRBJ1-1

CDR3: CASSARGPGGYTF
DNA: TGTGCCAGCAGTGCCCGGGGGCCGGGTGGCTACACCTTC
D: -
size: -
V: TRBV2
J: TRBJ1-2

CDR3: CASSLGTRGYTF
DNA: TGTGCCAGCAGCCTGGGGACGAGGGGCTACACCTTC
D: -
size: -
V: TRBV7-9
J: TRBJ1-2

CDR3: CSIHRENYGYTF
DNA: TGCAGCATACACAGGGAAAACTATGGCTACACCTTC
D: -
size: -
V: TRBV29-1
J: TRBJ1-2

CDR3: CASSLDGPGSYGYTF
DNA: TGCGCCAGCAGCTTGGATGGACCAGGCTCCTATGGCTACACCTTC
D: -
size: -
V: TRBV5-1
J: TRBJ1-2

CDR3: CSALRGQDTEAFF
DNA: TGCAGCGCCCTAAGGGGACAGGACACTGAAGCTTTCTTT
D: TRBD1
size: -
V: TRBV29-1
J: TRBJ1-1

CDR3: CASSQGINGEKLFF
DNA: TGCGCCAGCAGCCAAGGGATAAACGGTGAAAAACTGTTTTTT
D: -
size: -
V: TRBV4-1
J: TRBJ1-4

CDR3: CAWSSSRGDTEAFF
DNA: TGTGCCTGGAGTTCCTCAAGGGGGGACACTGAAGCTTTCTTT
D: -
size: -
V: TRBV30
J: TRBJ1-1

CDR3: CSVDGGTVDEQYF
DNA: TGCAGCGTTGACGGGGGGACAGTCGACGAGCAGTACTTC
D: -
size: few
V: TRBV29-1
J: TRBJ2-7

CDR3: CASSLRQGPQETQYF
DNA: TGCGCCAGCAGCTTGAGGCAGGGTCCCCAAGAGACCCAGTACTTC
D: -
size: -
V: TRBV5-4
J: TRBJ2-5

CDR3: CASSSDRYSYEQYF
DNA: TGTGCCAGCAGTTCGGACAGATACTCCTACGAGCAGTACTTC
D: -
size: -
V: TRBV2
J: TRBJ2-7

CDR3: CASSQSRDSEAFF
DNA: TGCGCCAGCAGCCAAAGCCGGGACAGTGAAGCTTTCTTT
D: TRBD1
size: -
V: TRBV4-1
J: TRBJ1-1

CDR3: CASSPRDRGTDTQYF
DNA: TGTGCCAGCTCACCACGGGACAGGGGCACAGATACGCAGTATTTT
D: TRBD1
size: -
V: TRBV18
J: TRBJ2-3

CDR3: CASSGGTQYF
DNA: TGTGCCAGCAGTGGGGGGACCCAGTACTTC
D: -
size: -
V: TRBV2
J: TRBJ2-5